This TCR beta chain was recovered during a study of CD8+CD57+ T cells in acquired aplastic anemia listed by TCRdb under 2018. General notes on the study: On average, sorted CD4+ and CD8+ cells yielded around 3.4 ug of extracted DNA, with a range of about 0.19 to 30 ug. Healthy donor samples averaged approximately 10 million reads for CD4+ and under 14 million for CD8+ cells. What the work shows at the level of the full study, not this receptor alone: Twenty-nine CD8+ CDR3 sequences were found in both patients and controls but appeared to be highly expressed in patients and within the immunodominant clones of the patients. Patients and healthy controls showed no significant difference in CD8+ Simpson's diversity (P=0.060).

The study deep-sequenced TCR repertoires of sorted CD4+ and CD8+ blood T cells from severe aplastic anemia patients and healthy subjects. Ficoll-Paque density gradient centrifugation was used to isolate peripheral blood mononuclear cells. Before DNA extraction, CD4+ and CD8+ T cells were sorted with FACS or magnetic beads. TCR beta VDJ combination and CDR3 sequence profiling used genomic DNA as the template. An Illumina HiSeq 2000 was the platform used for TCR repertoire sequencing. Concerning the study's data processing: TRBV/TRBJ rearrangement plots, CDR3 size and DJ length profiles, and Simpson's diversity index were used to assess repertoires. Whichever DNA sequence was most abundant in the deep sequencing data was defined as the immunodominant clone. CDR3 amino acid sequences were screened for sharing across subjects and were compared with published repertoires and the VDJdb database. TCRdb took the public reads, trimmed them with fastp at Q25, ran MiXCR for clone calling and kept in-frame beta chains. Each entry is one CDR3 protein sequence, shown with its most common DNA and genes. The V and J calls were determined by TCRdb, not by the authors. In all, the sample holds approximately 380,000 distinct CDR3 sequences, and about two thirds of those were seen once. 3.5% to 4.5% of the sample is taken by the ten largest.

The cysteine opens and the phenylalanine closes a CDR3 of 12 amino acids. The DNA shown is the 36-base CDR3, in frame from base 1. V lost 0 bases and J lost 4 bases; the stretch between them is 7 bases long. The germline V gene (reference sequence) specifies DFQATT as CDR1 and SNEGSKA as CDR2. With respect to this clonotype: The specificity of this receptor is unknown. No much larger clone exists at a distance of one base, and base qualities are not known.

Sequenced input: sorted CD4+, CD8+, or CD8+CD57+ T cells (not recorded which) from PBMCs. This sequence uses TRBV20-1 and TRBJ2-7; no D gene call is confident. The clonotype was recovered from a human donor in good health, serving as a control. CDR3 region: CSARDPAYEQYF. The DNA sequence follows: TGCAGTGCTAGAGATCCGGCATACGAGCAGTACTTC.